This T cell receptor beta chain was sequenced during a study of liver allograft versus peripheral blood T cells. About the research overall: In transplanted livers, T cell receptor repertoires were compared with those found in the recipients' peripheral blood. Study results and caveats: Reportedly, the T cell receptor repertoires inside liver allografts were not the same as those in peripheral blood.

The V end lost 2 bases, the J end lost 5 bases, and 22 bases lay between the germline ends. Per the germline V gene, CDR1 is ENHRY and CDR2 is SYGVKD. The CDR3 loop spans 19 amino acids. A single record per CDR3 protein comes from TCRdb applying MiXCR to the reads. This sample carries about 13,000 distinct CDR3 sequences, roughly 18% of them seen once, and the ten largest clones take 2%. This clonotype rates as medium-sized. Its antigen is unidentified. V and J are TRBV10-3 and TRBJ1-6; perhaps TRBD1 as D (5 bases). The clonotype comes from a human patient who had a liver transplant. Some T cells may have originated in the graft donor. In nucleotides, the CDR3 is TGTGCCATCAGTGAGAAACCCCCTTCCGTCAGGGTAGATAATTCACCCCTCCACTTT. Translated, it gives CAISEKPPSVRVDNSPLHF.